Below are 15 T cell receptor beta chains sequenced from a single sample in a study of blood T cell repertoires in COVID-19. Clones were sequenced by immunoSEQ multiplex PCR, and TCRdb holds only the in-frame ones, with some missing. This sample has hundreds of thousands of clones, with 87% found just once. The sample was peripheral blood. Source of these receptors: a woman between 50 and 59 years old with COVID-19, enrolled during active disease.

The chain employs TRBV5-1 and TRBJ2-3; 8 bases align to TRBD2. This CDR3 comprises 16 residues. V gave up 1 base and J gave up 7 bases; unmatched junction bases: 11. Germline CDR1 SGHRS, CDR2 YFSETQ. The CDR3, as DNA: TGCGCCAGCAGCTTGAATACAGCGGGAGACACCCATACGCAGTATTTT. Translating it yields CASSLNTAGDTHTQYF.

V usage is TRBV3-1 (or the pseudogene TRBV3-2) and J usage is TRBJ1-2; possibly TRBD1 for D (5 bases). CDR1 and CDR2 (germline): LGHDT, YNNKEL (reference sequence). The V end lost 4 bases, the J end lost 4 bases, and 13 bases lay between the germline ends. This CDR3 is 14 amino acids long. CDR3 protein: CASSPGDRLYGYTF. The CDR3 coding sequence is TGTGCCAGCAGCCCGGGGGACCGACTCTATGGCTACACCTTC.

This clone turned up a few times. The rearrangement uses TRBV10-3 and TRBJ2-7; 13 bases fit TRBD2. The CDR3 consists of 14 residues. Germline assignment: CDR1 ENHRY and CDR2 SYGVKD. The trim removed 8 bases at V and 6 bases at J, leaving 7 bases unmatched. The DNA of the CDR3 is TGTGCCATCCGCGGACTAGCGGGAGAAGGCGAGCAGTACTTC. Protein product: CAIRGLAGEGEQYF.

The gene calls are TRBV13 and TRBJ2-7; TRBD2 matches at 8 bases. Germline trimming cut 5 bases from V and 1 base from J; bases unmatched to any gene: 7. CDR1 PRHDT and CDR2 FYEKMQ come from the germline V gene (reference sequence). This CDR3 comprises 15 residues. In DNA, the CDR3 is TGTGCCAGCAGCGCCTACGGGACTAGTTCCTACGAGCAGTACTTC. It yields the protein CASSAYGTSSYEQYF.

J is TRBJ2-7 and V is TRBV13; the match to TRBD2 covers 11 bases. CDR1 is PRHDT and CDR2 is FYEKMQ in the germline V gene (reference sequence). This CDR3 is built from 14 residues. After removal of 4 bases from V and 5 bases from J, the junction contained 4 bases not matched to a gene. CDR3 sequence (DNA): TGTGCCAGCAGCTCGGAGACTAGCGGGAACGAGCAGTACTTC. Protein sequence: CASSSETSGNEQYF.

This rearrangement joins TRBV15 to TRBJ2-3; 8 positions match TRBD2. This CDR3 comprises 17 residues. CDR1 and CDR2 from the germline V gene are LNHNV and YYDKDF (reference sequence). V was clipped by 4 bases and J by 4 bases; unmatched bases: 13. This CDR3 is CATSTLISGSLADTQYF. The CDR3 DNA is TGTGCCACCAGCACTCTAATAAGCGGGAGTCTCGCAGATACGCAGTATTTT. The whole variable domain, remainder taken from reference TRBV15 and TRBJ2-3, is DAMVIQNPRYQVTQFGKPVTLSCSQTLNHNVMYWYQQKSSQAPKLLFHYYDKDFNNEADTPDNFQSRRPNTSFCFLDIRSPGLGDTAMYLCATSTLISGSLADTQYFGPGTRLTVL.

This chain uses TRBV29-1 with TRBJ2-3, with 9 bases matching TRBD2. J lost 3 bases, V lost 1 base, and 2 bases had no gene match. The CDR3 length is 14 residues. Germline CDR1 and CDR2: SQVTM and ANQGSEA. The CDR3 region has the DNA TGCAGCGTTGAAGGCGGGAGGGGGACAGATACGCAGTATTTT. This gives the protein CSVEGGRGTDTQYF.

The chain is built from TRBV6-5 and TRBJ2-2; D gene unclear. V was clipped by 4 bases and J by 4 bases, with 7 bases between them. Germline CDR1 reads MNHEY; CDR2 reads SVGAGI. This CDR3 is built from 13 residues. This CDR3 reads CASSLWATGELFF. The CDR3 coding sequence is TGTGCCAGCAGTTTGTGGGCCACCGGGGAGCTGTTTTTT.

J is TRBJ1-1 and V is TRBV20-1, with D uncertain. V shed 5 bases and J shed 2 bases, with 6 bases lying between them. Germline V gives CDR1 DFQATT, CDR2 SNEGSKA (reference sequence). The CDR3 loop spans 11 amino acids. The CDR3 here is CSAAANTEAFF. In DNA form, the CDR3 reads TGCAGTGCTGCGGCCAACACTGAAGCTTTCTTT.

This clone was detected only once. The chain couples TRBV6-5 to TRBJ1-2; D gene uncertain. The V gene lost 2 bases and the J gene lost 3 bases, with 10 bases spanning the gap. Germline V gene lookup returns CDR1 MNHEY and CDR2 SVGAGI. This CDR3 comprises 14 residues. The CDR3 region has the DNA TGTGCCAGCAGTTACGCGAACTTACACTATGGCTACACCTTC. Protein: CASSYANLHYGYTF.

V gene TRBV24-1 combines with J gene TRBJ2-7; TRBD1 aligns across 10 bases. The CDR3 loop spans 18 amino acids. Germline V gene lookup returns CDR1 KGHDR and CDR2 SFDVKD. The trim removed 4 bases at V and 3 bases at J, leaving 14 bases unmatched. The CDR3 nucleotides read TGTGCCACCAGTGAAGGGGAGCGGACAGGGGGGTCTAACTACGAGCAGTACTTC. Translation: CATSEGERTGGSNYEQYF.

This clone is a singleton in its sample. CDR3 amino acids: CASSYVAGGSGELFF. The CDR3 nucleotides read TGTGCCAGCAGTTACGTAGCGGGAGGGTCCGGGGAGCTGTTTTTT. The chain joins TRBV6-5 to TRBJ2-2; the match to TRBD2 covers 11 bases. The CDR3 contains 15 residues. The V gene's germline CDR1 is MNHEY and CDR2 SVGAGI. V lost 2 bases to trimming and J lost 6 bases; unmatched junction nucleotides: 2.

The chain is built from TRBV6-5 and TRBJ2-3; 9 bases are a match to TRBD2. Germline CDR1 reads MNHEY; CDR2 reads SVGAGI. With V trimmed by 4 bases and J by 5 bases, 4 bases remained unmatched. The CDR3 covers 14 residues. This chain's CDR3 is CASSSGLAIDTQYF. CDR3 in DNA: TGTGCCAGCAGTTCCGGACTAGCGATAGATACGCAGTATTTT.

This clone was observed once. The chain uses TRBV6-1 and TRBJ2-1; 10 bases are shared with TRBD2. Germline-derived CDR1 and CDR2 are MNHNS and SASEGT. V lost 4 bases, J lost 2 bases, and 5 bases stayed unmatched. The CDR3 covers 16 residues. DNA for the CDR3: TGTGCCAGCAGTGTTGGACTAGCGGTACCCTACAATGAGCAGTTCTTC. Its protein product is CASSVGLAVPYNEQFF.

This clone occurred many times. CDR3 in amino acids: CASRPGQGGGYTF. The CDR3 region has the DNA TGTGCCAGCAGACCCGGACAGGGGGGCGGCTACACCTTC. The V gene is TRBV11-3, the J gene TRBJ1-2; 10 bases are shared with TRBD1. V was clipped by 6 bases and J by 8 bases; unmatched bases: 6. Germline CDR1 SGHNT, CDR2 YENEEA. The CDR3 consists of 13 residues. The full variable domain, in which reference TRBV11-3 and TRBJ1-2 provide the parts outside the CDR3, is EAGVVQSPRYKIIEKKQPVAFWCNPISGHNTLYWYLQNLGQGPELLIRYENEEAVDDSQLPKDRFSAERLKGVDSTLKIQPAELGDSAVYLCASRPGQGGGYTFGSGTRLTVV.